The present T cell receptor (beta chain) was sequenced within a study of early T cells in non-severe SARS-CoV-2 infection. As for the study in general: The authors sequenced bulk RNA from unsorted whole blood, leaving chains unpaired.

The sample holds many counts of this clonotype. What it binds is not known. Study conclusions and caveats: Sequences matched to VDJdb favored anti-spike CD8 responses, while private and CD4 specificities were missed.

Each single cDNA molecule received a unique molecular identifier. TCRdb reprocessed the 5' RACE reads via MiXCR and lists one record per CDR3 protein. Among approximately 50,000 distinct CDR3 sequences listed, roughly 10% were seen once. The CDR3 consists of 15 residues. V lost 0 bases to trimming and J lost 4 bases, with 11 bases between them. From germline, CDR1 is SGHRS and CDR2 YFSETQ. The specimen was whole blood. This chain joins TRBV5-1 and TRBJ2-1; no clear D. The clonotype comes from an adult who was a healthcare worker with PCR-confirmed SARS-CoV-2 infection or an uninfected control (not recorded which). The CDR3 here is CASSLAFGGYNEQFF. Written as DNA, the CDR3 is TGCGCCAGCAGCTTGGCCTTCGGTGGGTACAATGAGCAGTTCTTC.